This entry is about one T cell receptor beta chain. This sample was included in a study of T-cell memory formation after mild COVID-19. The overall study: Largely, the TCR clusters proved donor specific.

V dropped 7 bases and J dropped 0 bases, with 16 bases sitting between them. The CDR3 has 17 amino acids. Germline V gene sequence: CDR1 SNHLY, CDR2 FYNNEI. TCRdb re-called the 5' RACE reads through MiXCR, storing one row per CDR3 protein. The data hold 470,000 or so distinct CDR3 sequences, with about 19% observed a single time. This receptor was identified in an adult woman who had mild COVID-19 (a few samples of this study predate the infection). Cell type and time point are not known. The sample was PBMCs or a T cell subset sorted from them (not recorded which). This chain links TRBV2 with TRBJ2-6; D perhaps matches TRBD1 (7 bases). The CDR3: CASTGGLRRSGANVLTF. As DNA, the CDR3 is TGTGCCAGCACAGGGGGGTTGCGCCGCTCTGGGGCCAACGTCCTGACTTTC.